These T cell receptor beta chains were read from a single sample in a study of blood T cells in healthy people across ages. TCRdb processed the 5' RACE reads anew with MiXCR; each CDR3 protein has one entry. The data hold around 1.5 million distinct CDR3 sequences, with about 32% observed a single time. Sequencing input: blood. These receptor sequences come from a young woman in good health. CDR3s include the opening cysteine and the closing phenylalanine or tryptophan. A D gene is named only where the DNA matches it firmly. Size is stated for part of the rows, as once, few or many counts, or as a class when the clone is expanded.

d_gene	v_gene	j_gene	abundance	CDR3nt	CDR3aa
TRBD2	TRBV18	TRBJ2-1	-	TGTGCCAGCTCACCACAACTACCGGGACTAGCGGGAGTAGTGGAGCAGTTCTTC	CASSPQLPGLAGVVEQFF
-	TRBV7-9	TRBJ1-4	-	TGTGCCAGCAGCTTAGTGGAAGAAAAACTGTTTTTT	CASSLVEEKLFF
-	TRBV7-2	TRBJ1-1	few	TGTGCCAGCAGCCCTATAGGACATATGAACACTGAAGCTTTCTTT	CASSPIGHMNTEAFF
-	TRBV20-1	TRBJ1-2	-	TGCAGTGCTAGAGAACGTGTCTCATTGGGGGGCTACACCTTC	CSARERVSLGGYTF
-	TRBV10-3	TRBJ1-2	-	TGTGCCATCAGGGCCGGGACAACTACGTACGGCTACACCTTC	CAIRAGTTTYGYTF
TRBD1	TRBV29-1	TRBJ1-2	-	TGCAGCGTCGCCCGACATCAGGGGGTAGGAGCTAACTATGGCTACACCTTC	CSVARHQGVGANYGYTF
-	TRBV20-1	TRBJ2-4	-	TGCAGTGCTAGAGTCGTGGGAGAGGGCAACATTCAGTACTTC	CSARVVGEGNIQYF
-	TRBV7-9	TRBJ2-1	-	TGTGCCAGCAGCTCCGGGGGTTTCGACAATGAGCAGTTCTTC	CASSSGGFDNEQFF
TRBD1	TRBV24-1	TRBJ2-3	few	TGTGCCACCAGTGATACCCCTGACAGGGCGGCAGATACGCAGTATTTT	CATSDTPDRAADTQYF
-	TRBV5-1	TRBJ2-3	-	TGCGCCAGCAGCTCCCGTGGGGAGGCAGATACGCAGTATTTT	CASSSRGEADTQYF
TRBD2	TRBV10-3	TRBJ2-1	few	TGTGCCATCAGTGATCTAACGGGAGGGAGCTCCTACAATGAGCAGTTCTTC	CAISDLTGGSSYNEQFF
TRBD1	TRBV9	TRBJ1-2	few	TGTGCCAGCAGCGTAGGAAAGGGACAGAACCTCTATGGCTACACCTTC	CASSVGKGQNLYGYTF
TRBD1	TRBV29-1	TRBJ2-7	many	TGCAGCGTGAAAAATGCCCTTAGGGGGCCGAGTGAGCAGTACTTC	CSVKNALRGPSEQYF
-	TRBV6-5	TRBJ2-5	few	TGTGCCAGCAGTTACTTACAGGGGGGGGAGACCCAGTACTTC	CASSYLQGGETQYF
-	TRBV12-3/TRBV12-4	TRBJ2-3	many	TGTGCCAGCAGCCTACTCCGAGATACGCAGTATTTT	CASSLLRDTQYF
TRBD1	TRBV24-1	TRBJ1-5	-	TGTGCCACCAGTGATTTCAGGGGGACTCAGCCCCAGCATTTT	CATSDFRGTQPQHF
TRBD1	TRBV10-3	TRBJ2-1	-	TGTGCCGCCCGGGACAGCCACAATGAGCAGTTCTTC	CAARDSHNEQFF
-	TRBV29-1	TRBJ1-1	-	TGCAGCGTTGAAGTTACAGAGAACACTGAAGCTTTCTTT	CSVEVTENTEAFF
TRBD2	TRBV13	TRBJ2-1	-	TGTGCCAGCCTTTCGCGCGGGGGGTGGAATGAGCAGTTCTTC	CASLSRGGWNEQFF
TRBD1	TRBV14	TRBJ2-1	few	TGTGCCAGCAGCGCCCGGACAGGGGGTTACAATGAGCAGTTCTTC	CASSARTGGYNEQFF
TRBD1	TRBV28	TRBJ2-5	few	TGTGCCAGCAGTCACAAGACAGGGGCGATCCAAGAGACCCAGTACTTC	CASSHKTGAIQETQYF
TRBD2	TRBV28	TRBJ2-2	-	TGTGCCAGCAGCCTCTGGGCAGGGCGCGATAGCGGGACGAACACCGAGGAGCTGTTTTTT	CASSLWAGRDSGTNTEELFF
-	TRBV7-9	TRBJ1-1	-	TGTGCCAGCAGCTTAGCCCCCGCAGGCTTGAACACTGAAGCTTTCTTT	CASSLAPAGLNTEAFF
-	TRBV6-1	TRBJ2-3	few	TGTGCCAGCACCCAGGGCGGTGGCGGGGCCACAGATACGCAGTATTTT	CASTQGGGGATDTQYF
TRBD1	TRBV20-1	TRBJ2-5	few	TGCAGTGCTGAGGGACAGCAAGAGACCCAGTACTTC	CSAEGQQETQYF
TRBD2	TRBV5-1	TRBJ2-3	few	TGCGCCAGCAGCACCCTCAGGGCGGCTAGCGGGGAAGGGACGCAGTATTTT	CASSTLRAASGEGTQYF
-	TRBV11-2	TRBJ2-5	-	TGTGCCAGCAGCTCACCGCGGACTACATCCTCGAGTTTGGAGACCCAGTACTTC	CASSSPRTTSSSLETQYF
-	TRBV10-3	TRBJ1-4	few	TGTGCCACGGGGGGGCCTGGGTTGAATGAAAAACTGTTTTTT	CATGGPGLNEKLFF
-	TRBV24-1	TRBJ2-3	-	TGTGCCACCAATACCGGAGATACGCAGTATTTT	CATNTGDTQYF
-	TRBV7-9	TRBJ2-5	-	TGTGCCAGCAGCTTAGAGGCGGTAGAGGGGAGATTAATAGGGACCCAGTACTTC	CASSLEAVEGRLIGTQYF
-	TRBV14	TRBJ2-1	-	TGTGCCAGCAGCCAAGATCATTTTTTTGAGCAGTTCTTC	CASSQDHFFEQFF
-	TRBV9	TRBJ2-7	few	TGTGCCAGCAGCGCCCAGGGTATTGCCTACGAGCAGTACTTC	CASSAQGIAYEQYF
TRBD2	TRBV5-1	TRBJ2-7	-	TGCGCCAGCAGCTCGGTCTTGAGCGGGATCCACGAGCAGTACTTC	CASSSVLSGIHEQYF
-	TRBV5-1	TRBJ2-5	-	TGCGCCAGCAGCTCGGGCTATAGCGGTGTTAAAGGAGAGACCCAGTACTTC	CASSSGYSGVKGETQYF
-	TRBV29-1	TRBJ1-2	few	TGCAGCGTTGAAGCTGGGTCGGGTGGCTACACCTTC	CSVEAGSGGYTF
TRBD1	TRBV12-5	TRBJ2-1	-	TGTGCTAGTGCCCGAGGGGGCCAGGGTAGTGTCGATGAGCAGTTCTTC	CASARGGQGSVDEQFF
-	TRBV20-1	TRBJ2-7	few	TGCAGTGCTAGTAGGGACAAAGGGGACGAGCAGTACTTC	CSASRDKGDEQYF
-	TRBV7-9	TRBJ2-3	few	TGTGCCAGCAGCTTGACTGGATACAGTAGCACAGATACGCAGTATTTT	CASSLTGYSSTDTQYF
-	TRBV25-1	TRBJ1-6	-	TGTGCCAGCAGTGAACAGATAGGCTCCTATAATTCACCCCTCCACTTT	CASSEQIGSYNSPLHF
-	TRBV15	TRBJ2-5	-	TGTGCCACCAGCAGAACCCCCAAGCAGGGACAAGAGACCCAGTACTTC	CATSRTPKQGQETQYF
-	TRBV6-1	TRBJ1-1	-	TGTAGCGGGACGCGGAGGACTGAAGCTTTCTTT	CSGTRRTEAFF
-	TRBV7-8	TRBJ2-2	once	TGTGCCAGCAGCGTACTTACCGGGGAGCTGTTTTTT	CASSVLTGELFF
-	TRBV28	TRBJ2-3	many	TGTGCCAGCAGTCCCCCCAAAGGGGATACGCAGTATTTT	CASSPPKGDTQYF
-	TRBV7-3	TRBJ2-2	-	TGTGCCAGCAGCACGGACAGAGCTTCGAACACCGGGGAGCTGTTTTTT	CASSTDRASNTGELFF
-	TRBV27	TRBJ2-3	-	TGTGCCAGCAGTTTTTATGGGCCGAATCCCGATAGCACAGATACGCAGTATTTT	CASSFYGPNPDSTDTQYF
-	TRBV7-8	TRBJ1-5	few	TGTGCCAGCAGCCCGGGCCACCAAAGCAATCAGCCCCAGCATTTT	CASSPGHQSNQPQHF
-	TRBV3-1	TRBJ1-2	-	TGTGCCAGCAGCAAGCCCATGCAGGGTAGTGGCTACACCTTC	CASSKPMQGSGYTF
-	TRBV4-1	TRBJ1-2	-	TGCGCCAGCAGCCAAGATAAGAGCGGGGCTCGGCTGGGGTATGGCTACACCTTC	CASSQDKSGARLGYGYTF
-	TRBV4-1	TRBJ2-3	-	TGCGCCAGCAGGGACACGGGGAGGACAGATACGCAGTATTTT	CASRDTGRTDTQYF
-	TRBV6-1	TRBJ1-2	few	TGTGCCAGCAGGTTGACGGAAAGCTACACCTTC	CASRLTESYTF
-	TRBV12-3/TRBV12-4	TRBJ2-5	-	TGTGCCAGCAGGTTCGACGGCAATCAAGAGACCCAGTACTTC	CASRFDGNQETQYF
-	TRBV10-3	TRBJ2-1	-	TGTGCCATCAGTGGGTCGGGGGCTTGGGGGGAGCAGTTCTTC	CAISGSGAWGEQFF
-	TRBV7-9	TRBJ2-1	few	TGTGCCACCCTGAATGGGGCGGACAAGCAGTTCTTC	CATLNGADKQFF
-	TRBV28	TRBJ2-6	-	TGTGCCAGCAGTTTATCTAGGGCTGGGGCCAACGTCCCGACTTTC	CASSLSRAGANVPTF
-	TRBV20-1	TRBJ2-1	-	TGCAGTGCTAGCAAAGCGAACTACAATGAGCAGTTCTTC	CSASKANYNEQFF
-	TRBV7-2	TRBJ2-5	few	TGTGCCAGCAGCCCACTTAAGGTGGAGACCCAGTACTTC	CASSPLKVETQYF
TRBD1	TRBV2	TRBJ2-2	-	TGTGCCACCCTAAAGACAGGGAGCACCGGGGAGCTGTTTTTT	CATLKTGSTGELFF
TRBD1	TRBV20-1	TRBJ1-5	few	TGCAGTGCTAGAGATACAGGGGGCGGCAATCAGCCCCAGCATTTT	CSARDTGGGNQPQHF
TRBD1	TRBV6-5	TRBJ1-1	few	TGTGCCAGCGGTTGGACAGGGGGCACTGAAGCTTTCTTT	CASGWTGGTEAFF